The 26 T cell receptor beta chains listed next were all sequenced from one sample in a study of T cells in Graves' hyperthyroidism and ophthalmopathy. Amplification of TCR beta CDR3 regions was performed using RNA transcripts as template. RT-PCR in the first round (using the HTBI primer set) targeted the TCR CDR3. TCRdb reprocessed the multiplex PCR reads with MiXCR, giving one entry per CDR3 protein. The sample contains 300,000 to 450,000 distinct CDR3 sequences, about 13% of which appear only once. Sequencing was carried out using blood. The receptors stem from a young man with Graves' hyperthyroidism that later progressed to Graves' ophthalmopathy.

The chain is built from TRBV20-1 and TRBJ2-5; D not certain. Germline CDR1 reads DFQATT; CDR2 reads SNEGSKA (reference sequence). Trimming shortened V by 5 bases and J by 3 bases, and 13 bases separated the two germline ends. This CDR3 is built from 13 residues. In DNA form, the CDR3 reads TGCAGTGCTGACCTTCGGCCAAAAGAGACCCAGTACTTC. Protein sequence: CSADLRPKETQYF.

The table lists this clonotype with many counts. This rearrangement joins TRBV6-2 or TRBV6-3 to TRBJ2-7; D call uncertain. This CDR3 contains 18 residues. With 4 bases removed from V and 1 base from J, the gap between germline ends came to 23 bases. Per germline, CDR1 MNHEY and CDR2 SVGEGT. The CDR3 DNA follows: TGTGCCAGCAGTTGGCCGGACGGTGAACCCAGATTATCCTACGAGCAGTACTTC. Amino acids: CASSWPDGEPRLSYEQYF.

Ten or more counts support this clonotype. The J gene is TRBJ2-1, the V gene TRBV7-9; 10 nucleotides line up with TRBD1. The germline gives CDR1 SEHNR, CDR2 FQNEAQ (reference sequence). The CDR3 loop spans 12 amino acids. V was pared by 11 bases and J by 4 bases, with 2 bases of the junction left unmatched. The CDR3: CAVGQGYNEQFF. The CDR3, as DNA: TGTGCCGTGGGACAGGGGTACAATGAGCAGTTCTTC.

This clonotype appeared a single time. The CDR3 sequence is CASSPRGLGADEQFF. The CDR3 bases are TGTGCCAGCAGCCCCCGGGGTTTAGGGGCCGATGAGCAGTTCTTC. V gene TRBV5-4 combines with J gene TRBJ2-1; D may be TRBD1 or TRBD2 (5 bases each). In germline, CDR1 is SGHNT, CDR2 YYREEE (reference sequence). V lost 4 bases, J lost 8 bases, and 19 bases lay in between. The CDR3 is made up of 15 amino acids. The full variable domain, its missing parts supplied by reference TRBV5-4 and TRBJ2-1, is ETGVTQSPTHLIKTRGQQVTLRCSSQSGHNTVSWYQQALGQGPQFIFQYYREEENGRGNFPPRFSGLQFPNYSSELNVNALELDDSALYLCASSPRGLGADEQFFGPGTRLTVL.

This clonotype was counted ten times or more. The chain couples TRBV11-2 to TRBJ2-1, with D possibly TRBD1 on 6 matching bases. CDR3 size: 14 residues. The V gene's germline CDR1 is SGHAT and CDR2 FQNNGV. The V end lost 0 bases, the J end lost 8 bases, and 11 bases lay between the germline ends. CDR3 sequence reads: CASSLDTGLHEQFF. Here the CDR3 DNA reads TGTGCCAGCAGCTTAGATACAGGGCTTCATGAGCAGTTCTTC.

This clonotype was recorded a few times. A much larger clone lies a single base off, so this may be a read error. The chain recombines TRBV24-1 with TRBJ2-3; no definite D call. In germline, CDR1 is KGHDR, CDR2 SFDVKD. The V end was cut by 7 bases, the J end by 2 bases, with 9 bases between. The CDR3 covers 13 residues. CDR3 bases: TGTGCCACCAGCAACAGAGACACAGATACGCAGTATTTT. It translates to CATSNRDTDTQYF.

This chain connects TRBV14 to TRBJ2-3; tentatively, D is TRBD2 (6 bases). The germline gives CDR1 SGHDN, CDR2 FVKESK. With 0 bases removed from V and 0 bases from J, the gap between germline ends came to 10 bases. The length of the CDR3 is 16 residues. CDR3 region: CASSQEGGFSTDTQYF. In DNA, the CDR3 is TGTGCCAGCAGCCAAGAGGGGGGTTTTAGCACAGATACGCAGTATTTT.

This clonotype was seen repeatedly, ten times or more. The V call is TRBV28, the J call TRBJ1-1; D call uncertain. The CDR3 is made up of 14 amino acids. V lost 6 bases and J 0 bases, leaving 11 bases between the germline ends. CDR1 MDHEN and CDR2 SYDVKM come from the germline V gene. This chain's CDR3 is CASSIGFMNTEAFF. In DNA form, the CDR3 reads TGTGCCAGCAGCATAGGGTTCATGAACACTGAAGCTTTCTTT.

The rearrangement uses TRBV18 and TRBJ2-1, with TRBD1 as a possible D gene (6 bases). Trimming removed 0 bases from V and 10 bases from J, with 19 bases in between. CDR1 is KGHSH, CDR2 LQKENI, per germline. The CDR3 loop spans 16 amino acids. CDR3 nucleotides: TGTGCCAGCTCACCACCAAGGGGGATAAATATTGGCGAGCAGTTCTTC. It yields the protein CASSPPRGINIGEQFF.

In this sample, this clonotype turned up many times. The CDR3 region is CASSFGAENTGELFF. CDR3 DNA sequence: TGTGCCAGCAGCTTCGGGGCCGAGAACACCGGGGAGCTGTTTTTT. V usage is TRBV11-2 and J usage is TRBJ2-2; either TRBD1 or TRBD2 may fit D (5 bases each). CDR1 SGHAT and CDR2 FQNNGV come from the germline V gene. V was trimmed by 3 bases and J by 1 base, leaving 9 bases between them. This CDR3 spans 15 amino acids.

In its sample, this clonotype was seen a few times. The CDR3 region is CASKRRGGSYQETQYF. In DNA form, the CDR3 reads TGTGCCAGTAAAAGGCGGGGGGGCTCGTACCAAGAGACCCAGTACTTC. J is TRBJ2-5 and V is TRBV19, with 9 bases identical to TRBD2. CDR3 size: 16 residues. Germline loops: CDR1 LNHDA, CDR2 SQIVND (reference sequence). The V segment lost 7 bases and the J segment 0 bases; nucleotides outside the gene matches: 9. Combining the CDR3 with reference TRBV19 and TRBJ2-5 gives the whole variable domain DGGITQSPKYLFRKEGQNVTLSCEQNLNHDAMYWYRQDPGQGLRLIYYSQIVNDFQKGDIAEGYSVSREKKESFPLTVTSAQKNPTAFYLCASKRRGGSYQETQYFGPGTRLLVL.

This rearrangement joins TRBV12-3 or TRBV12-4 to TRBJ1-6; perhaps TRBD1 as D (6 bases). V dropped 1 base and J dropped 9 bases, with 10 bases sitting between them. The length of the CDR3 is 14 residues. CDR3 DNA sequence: TGTGCCAGCAGTTTAGACAGGGTGCGTTCACCCCTCCACTTT. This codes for CASSLDRVRSPLHF.

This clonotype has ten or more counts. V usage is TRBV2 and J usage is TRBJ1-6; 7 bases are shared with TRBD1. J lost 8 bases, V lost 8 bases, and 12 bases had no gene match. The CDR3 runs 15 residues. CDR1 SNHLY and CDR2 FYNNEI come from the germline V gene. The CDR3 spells CASATGRGVYSPLHF. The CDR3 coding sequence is TGTGCCAGCGCGACAGGGAGGGGGGTGTATTCACCCCTCCACTTT.

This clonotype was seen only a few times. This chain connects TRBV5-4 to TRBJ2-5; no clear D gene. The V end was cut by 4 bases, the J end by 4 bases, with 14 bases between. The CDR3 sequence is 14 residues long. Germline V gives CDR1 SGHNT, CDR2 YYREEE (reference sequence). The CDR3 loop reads CASSLPQSAETQYF. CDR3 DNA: TGTGCCAGCAGCCTTCCACAGTCAGCAGAGACCCAGTACTTC.

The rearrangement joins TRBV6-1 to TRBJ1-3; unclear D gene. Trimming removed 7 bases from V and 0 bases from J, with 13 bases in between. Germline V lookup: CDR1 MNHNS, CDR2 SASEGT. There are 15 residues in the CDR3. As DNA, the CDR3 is TGTGCCAGCAAAATAAGAAGGAGCTCTGGAAACACCATATATTTT. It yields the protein CASKIRRSSGNTIYF.

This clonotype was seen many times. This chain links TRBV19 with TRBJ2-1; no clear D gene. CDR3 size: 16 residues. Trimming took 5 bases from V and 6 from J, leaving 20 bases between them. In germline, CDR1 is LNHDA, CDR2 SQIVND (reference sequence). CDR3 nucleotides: TGTGCCAGTAGTGGCTCAGATAACCCCCCGGCCAATGAGCAGTTCTTC. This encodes CASSGSDNPPANEQFF.

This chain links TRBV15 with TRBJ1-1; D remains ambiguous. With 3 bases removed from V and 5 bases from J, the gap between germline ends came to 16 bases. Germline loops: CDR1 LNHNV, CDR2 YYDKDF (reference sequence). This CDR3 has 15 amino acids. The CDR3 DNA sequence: TGTGCCACCAGCAGGGACCCTACACGGGTTACTGAAGCTTTCTTT. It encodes CATSRDPTRVTEAFF.

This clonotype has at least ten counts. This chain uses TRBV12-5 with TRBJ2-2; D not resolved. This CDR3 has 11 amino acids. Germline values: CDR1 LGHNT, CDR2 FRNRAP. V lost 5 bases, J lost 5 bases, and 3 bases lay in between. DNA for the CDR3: TGTGCTAGTGGTGTAACCGGGGAGCTGTTTTTT. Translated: CASGVTGELFF.

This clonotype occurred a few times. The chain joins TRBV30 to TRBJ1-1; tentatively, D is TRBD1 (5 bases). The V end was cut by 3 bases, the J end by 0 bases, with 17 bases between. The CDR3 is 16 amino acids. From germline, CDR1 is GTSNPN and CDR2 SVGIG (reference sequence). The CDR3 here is CAWRAMGGSMNTEAFF. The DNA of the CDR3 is TGTGCCTGGAGGGCGATGGGGGGTTCTATGAACACTGAAGCTTTCTTT.

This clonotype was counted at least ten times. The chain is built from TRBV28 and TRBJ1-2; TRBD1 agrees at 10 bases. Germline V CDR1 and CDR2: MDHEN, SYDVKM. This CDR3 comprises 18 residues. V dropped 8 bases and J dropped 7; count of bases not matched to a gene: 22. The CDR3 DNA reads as TGTGCCAGCGGTCATCTCCCGGGACAGGGGACCCTTAAGGGTGGCTACACCTTC. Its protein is CASGHLPGQGTLKGGYTF.

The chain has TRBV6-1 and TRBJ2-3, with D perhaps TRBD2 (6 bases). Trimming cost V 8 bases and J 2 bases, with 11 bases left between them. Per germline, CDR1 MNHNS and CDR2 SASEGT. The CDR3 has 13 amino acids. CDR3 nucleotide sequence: TGTGCCAGCCTAAGCGGGTTCACAGATACGCAGTATTTT. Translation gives CASLSGFTDTQYF.

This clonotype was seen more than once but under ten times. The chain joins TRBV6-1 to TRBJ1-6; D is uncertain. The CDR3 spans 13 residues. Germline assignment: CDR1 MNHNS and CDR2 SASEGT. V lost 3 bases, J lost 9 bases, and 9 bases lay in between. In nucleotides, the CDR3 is TGTGCCAGCAGTGACGTAGCTAGTTCACCCCTCCACTTT. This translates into CASSDVASSPLHF.

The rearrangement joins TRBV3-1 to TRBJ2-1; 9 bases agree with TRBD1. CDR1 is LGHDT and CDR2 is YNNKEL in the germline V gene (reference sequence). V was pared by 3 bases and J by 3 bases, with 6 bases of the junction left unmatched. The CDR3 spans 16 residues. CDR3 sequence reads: CASSQGQGPFYNEQFF. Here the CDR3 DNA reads TGTGCCAGCAGCCAGGGACAGGGTCCCTTCTACAATGAGCAGTTCTTC.

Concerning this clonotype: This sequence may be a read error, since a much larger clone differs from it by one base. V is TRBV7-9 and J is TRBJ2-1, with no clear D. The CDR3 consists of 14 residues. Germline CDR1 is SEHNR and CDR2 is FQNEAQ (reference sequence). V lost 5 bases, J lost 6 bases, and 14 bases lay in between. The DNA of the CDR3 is TGTGCCAGCAGCCGCATGGCGAATCGCAATGAGCAGTTCTTC. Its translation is CASSRMANRNEQFF. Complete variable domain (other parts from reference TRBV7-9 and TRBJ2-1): DTGVSQNPRHKITKRGQNVTFRCDPISEHNRLYWYRQTLGQGPEFLTYFQNEAQLEKSRLLSDRFSAERPKGSFSTLEIQRTEQGDSAMYLCASSRMANRNEQFFGPGTRLTVL.

In DNA form, the CDR3 reads TGTGCCAGCAGCTTTCCGGGACATTTCTACAATGAGCAGTTCTTC. It specifies CASSFPGHFYNEQFF. The gene calls are TRBV11-3 and TRBJ2-1; tentative D call: TRBD1 (6 bases). CDR3 length: 15 amino acids. With 3 bases removed from V and 3 bases from J, the gap between germline ends came to 12 bases. The germline gives CDR1 SGHNT, CDR2 YENEEA.

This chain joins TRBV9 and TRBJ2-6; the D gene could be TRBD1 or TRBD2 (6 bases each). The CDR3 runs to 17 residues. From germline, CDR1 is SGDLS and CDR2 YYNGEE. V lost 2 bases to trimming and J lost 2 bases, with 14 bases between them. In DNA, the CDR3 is TGTGCCAGCAGCGTCGTAGGGGGAGGCGCTGGGGCCAACGTCCTGACTTTC. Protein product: CASSVVGGGAGANVLTF.